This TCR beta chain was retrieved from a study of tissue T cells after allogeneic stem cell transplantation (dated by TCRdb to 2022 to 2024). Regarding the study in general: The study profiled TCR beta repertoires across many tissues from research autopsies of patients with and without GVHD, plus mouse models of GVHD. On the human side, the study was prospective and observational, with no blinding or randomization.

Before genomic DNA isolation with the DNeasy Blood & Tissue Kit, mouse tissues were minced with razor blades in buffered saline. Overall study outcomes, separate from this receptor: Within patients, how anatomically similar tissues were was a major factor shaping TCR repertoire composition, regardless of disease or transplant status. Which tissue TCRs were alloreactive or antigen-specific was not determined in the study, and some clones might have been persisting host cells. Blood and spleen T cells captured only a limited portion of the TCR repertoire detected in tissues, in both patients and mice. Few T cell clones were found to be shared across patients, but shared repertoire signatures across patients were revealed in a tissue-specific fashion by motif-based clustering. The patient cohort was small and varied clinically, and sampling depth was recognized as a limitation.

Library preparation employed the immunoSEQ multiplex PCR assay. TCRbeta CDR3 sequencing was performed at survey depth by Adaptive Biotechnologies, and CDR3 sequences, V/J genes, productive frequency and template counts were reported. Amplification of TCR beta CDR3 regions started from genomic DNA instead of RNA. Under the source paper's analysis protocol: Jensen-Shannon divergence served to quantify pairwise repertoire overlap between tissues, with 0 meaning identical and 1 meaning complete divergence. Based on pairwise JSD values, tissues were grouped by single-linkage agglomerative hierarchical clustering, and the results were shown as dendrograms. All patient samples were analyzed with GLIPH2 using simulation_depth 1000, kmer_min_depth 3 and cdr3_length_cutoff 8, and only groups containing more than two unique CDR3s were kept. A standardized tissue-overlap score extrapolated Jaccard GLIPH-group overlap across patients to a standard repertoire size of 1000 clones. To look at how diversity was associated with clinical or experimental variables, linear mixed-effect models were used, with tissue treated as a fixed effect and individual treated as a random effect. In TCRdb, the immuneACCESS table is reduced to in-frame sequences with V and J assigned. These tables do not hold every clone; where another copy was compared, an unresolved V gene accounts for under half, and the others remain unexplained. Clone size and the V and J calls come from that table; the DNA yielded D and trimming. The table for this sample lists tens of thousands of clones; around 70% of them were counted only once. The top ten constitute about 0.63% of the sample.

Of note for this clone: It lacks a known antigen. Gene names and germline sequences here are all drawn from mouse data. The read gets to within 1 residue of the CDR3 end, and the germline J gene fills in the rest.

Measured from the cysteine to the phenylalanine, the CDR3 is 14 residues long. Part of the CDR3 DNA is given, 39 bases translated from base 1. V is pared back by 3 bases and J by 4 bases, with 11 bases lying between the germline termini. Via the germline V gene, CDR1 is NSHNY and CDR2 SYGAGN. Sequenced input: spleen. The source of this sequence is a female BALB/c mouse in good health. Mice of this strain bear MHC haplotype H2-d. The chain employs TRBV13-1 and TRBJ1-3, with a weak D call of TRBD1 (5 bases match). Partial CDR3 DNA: TGTGCCAGCAGTGGGGGGGGTTGGGGAAATACGCTCTAT. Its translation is CASSGGGWGNTLY. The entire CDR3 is CASSGGGWGNTLYF.